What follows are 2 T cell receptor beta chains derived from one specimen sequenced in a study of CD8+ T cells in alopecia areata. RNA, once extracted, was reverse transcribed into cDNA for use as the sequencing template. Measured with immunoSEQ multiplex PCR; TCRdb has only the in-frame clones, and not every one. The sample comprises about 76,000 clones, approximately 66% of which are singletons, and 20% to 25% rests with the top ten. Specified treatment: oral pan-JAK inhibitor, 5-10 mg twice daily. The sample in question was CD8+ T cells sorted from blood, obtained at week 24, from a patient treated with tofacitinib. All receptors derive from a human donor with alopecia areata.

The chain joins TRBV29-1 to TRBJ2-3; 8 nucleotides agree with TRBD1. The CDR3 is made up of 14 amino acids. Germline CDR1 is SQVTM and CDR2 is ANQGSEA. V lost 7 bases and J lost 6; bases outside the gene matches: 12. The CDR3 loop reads CSGRGQALWDTQYF. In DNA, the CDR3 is TGCAGCGGACGGGGACAGGCCCTTTGGGATACGCAGTATTTT.

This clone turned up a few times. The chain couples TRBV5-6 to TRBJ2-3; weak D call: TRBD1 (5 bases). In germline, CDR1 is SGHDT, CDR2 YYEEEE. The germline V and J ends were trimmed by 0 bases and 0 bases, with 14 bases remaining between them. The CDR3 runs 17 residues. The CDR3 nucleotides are TGTGCCAGCAGCTTGGACTATACAACAGGTAGCACAGATACGCAGTATTTT. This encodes CASSLDYTTGSTDTQYF.